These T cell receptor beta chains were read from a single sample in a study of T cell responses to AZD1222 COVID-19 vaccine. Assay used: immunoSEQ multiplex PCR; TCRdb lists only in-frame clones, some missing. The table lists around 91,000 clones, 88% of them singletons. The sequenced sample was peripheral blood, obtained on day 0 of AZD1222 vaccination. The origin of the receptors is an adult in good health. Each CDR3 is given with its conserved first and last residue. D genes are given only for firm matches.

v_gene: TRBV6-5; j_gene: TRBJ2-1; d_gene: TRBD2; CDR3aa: CASRRLAGDHEQFF; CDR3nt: TGTGCCAGCCGGAGACTAGCGGGAGACCATGAGCAGTTCTTC
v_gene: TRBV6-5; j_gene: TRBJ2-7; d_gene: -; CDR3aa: CASSTPGPKADEQYF; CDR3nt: TGTGCCAGCAGTACTCCGGGACCCAAGGCGGACGAGCAGTACTTC
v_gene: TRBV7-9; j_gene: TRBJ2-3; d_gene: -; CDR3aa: CASSSDWFMQYF; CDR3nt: TGTGCCAGCAGCTCCGACTGGTTTATGCAGTATTTT
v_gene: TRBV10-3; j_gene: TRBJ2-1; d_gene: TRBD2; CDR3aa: CAISLISGRLTYNEQFF; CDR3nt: TGTGCCATCAGCCTAATTAGCGGGAGGTTGACCTACAATGAGCAGTTCTTC
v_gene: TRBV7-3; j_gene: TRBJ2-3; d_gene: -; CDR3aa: CASSRRDFTDTQYF; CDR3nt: TGTGCCAGCAGCCGGAGGGACTTCACAGATACGCAGTATTTT
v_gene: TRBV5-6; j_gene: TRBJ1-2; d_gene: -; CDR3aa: CASTLRGPANYGYTF; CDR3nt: TGTGCCAGCACCCTACGGGGCCCAGCTAACTATGGCTACACCTTC
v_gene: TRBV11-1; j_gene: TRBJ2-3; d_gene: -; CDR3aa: CASSLAQLSDTQYF; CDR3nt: TGTGCCAGCAGCTTAGCGCAACTTTCAGATACGCAGTATTTT
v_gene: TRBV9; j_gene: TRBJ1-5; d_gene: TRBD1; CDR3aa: CASSVEGGGQPQHF; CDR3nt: TGTGCCAGCAGCGTAGAAGGGGGCGGGCAGCCCCAGCATTTT
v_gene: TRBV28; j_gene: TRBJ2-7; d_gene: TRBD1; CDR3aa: CASSGGQGARNEQYF; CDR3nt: TGTGCCAGCAGTGGGGGACAGGGGGCACGAAACGAGCAGTACTTC
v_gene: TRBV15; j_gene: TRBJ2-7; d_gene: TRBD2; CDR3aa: CATSRGNSGRVSYEQYF; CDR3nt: TGTGCCACCAGCAGAGGTAATAGCGGGAGGGTCTCCTACGAGCAGTACTTC
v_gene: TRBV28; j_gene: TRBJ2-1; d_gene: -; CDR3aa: CASSGLQRGDNEQFF; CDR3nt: TGTGCCAGCAGTGGGCTCCAGAGAGGGGACAATGAGCAGTTCTTC
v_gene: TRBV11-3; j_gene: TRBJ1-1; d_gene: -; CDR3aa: CASSFLARVGVSEAFF; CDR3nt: TGTGCCAGCAGCTTCCTAGCTAGGGTAGGGGTTTCTGAAGCTTTCTTT
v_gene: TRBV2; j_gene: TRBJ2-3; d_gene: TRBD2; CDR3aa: CASSDLGLAGGTDTQYF; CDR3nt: TGTGCCAGCAGTGATCTCGGACTAGCGGGGGGAACAGATACGCAGTATTTT
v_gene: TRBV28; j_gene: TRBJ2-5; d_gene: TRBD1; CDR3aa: CASSQQGAGETQYF; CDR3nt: TGTGCCAGCAGCCAACAGGGGGCAGGGGAGACCCAGTACTTC
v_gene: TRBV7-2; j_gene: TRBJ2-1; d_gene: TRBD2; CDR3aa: CASSFASGTSYNEQFF; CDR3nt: TGTGCCAGCAGCTTCGCTTCCGGGACTAGCTACAATGAGCAGTTCTTC
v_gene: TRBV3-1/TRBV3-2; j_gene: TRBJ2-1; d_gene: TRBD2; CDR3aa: CASSSLADSYNEQFF; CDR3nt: TGTGCCAGCAGTTCTCTAGCGGACTCCTACAATGAGCAGTTCTTC
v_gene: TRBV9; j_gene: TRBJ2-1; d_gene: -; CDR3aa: CASSSGPSRDEQFF; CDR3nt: TGTGCCAGCAGCTCTGGGCCATCGAGGGATGAGCAGTTCTTC
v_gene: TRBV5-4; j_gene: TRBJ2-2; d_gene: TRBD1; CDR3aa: CASRHRDSTNTGELFF; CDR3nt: TGTGCCAGCAGACACCGGGACAGCACGAACACCGGGGAGCTGTTTTTT